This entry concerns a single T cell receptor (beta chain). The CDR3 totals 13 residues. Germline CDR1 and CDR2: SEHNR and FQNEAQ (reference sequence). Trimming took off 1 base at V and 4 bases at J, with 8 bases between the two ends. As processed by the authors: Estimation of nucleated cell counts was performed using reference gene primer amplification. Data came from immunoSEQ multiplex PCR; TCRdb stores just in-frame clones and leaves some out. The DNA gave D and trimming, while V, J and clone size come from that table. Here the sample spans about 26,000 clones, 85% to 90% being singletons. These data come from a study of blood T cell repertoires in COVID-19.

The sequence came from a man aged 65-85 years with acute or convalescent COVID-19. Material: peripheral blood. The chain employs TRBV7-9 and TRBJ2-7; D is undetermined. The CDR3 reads CASSLVVSYEQYF. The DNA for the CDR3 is TGTGCCAGCAGCTTAGTAGTGAGTTACGAGCAGTACTTC.